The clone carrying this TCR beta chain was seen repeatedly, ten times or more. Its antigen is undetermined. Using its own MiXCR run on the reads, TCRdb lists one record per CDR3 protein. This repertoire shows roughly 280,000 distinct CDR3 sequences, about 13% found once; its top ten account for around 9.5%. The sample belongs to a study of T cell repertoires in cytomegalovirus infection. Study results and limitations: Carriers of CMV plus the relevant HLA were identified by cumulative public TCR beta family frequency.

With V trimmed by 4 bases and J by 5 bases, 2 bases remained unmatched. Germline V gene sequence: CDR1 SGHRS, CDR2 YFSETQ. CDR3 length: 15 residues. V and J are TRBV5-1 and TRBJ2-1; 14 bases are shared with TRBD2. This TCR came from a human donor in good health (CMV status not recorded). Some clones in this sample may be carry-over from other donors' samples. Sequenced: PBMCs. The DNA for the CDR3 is TGCGCCAGCAGCCGGGGACTAGCGGGGGACAATGAGCAGTTCTTC. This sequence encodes CASSRGLAGDNEQFF.